A single sample is the source of the 10 T cell receptor beta chains below, sequenced in a study of T cells in Graves' hyperthyroidism and ophthalmopathy. The TCR beta CDR3 regions underwent amplification using RNA transcripts as the source. Primed by the HTBI set, a first-round RT-PCR was run on the TCR CDR3. TCRdb analysed the multiplex PCR reads with MiXCR anew, one entry per CDR3 protein. Counted here are 550,000 to 700,000 distinct CDR3 sequences, under 60% occurring once; the ten biggest clones make up roughly 19%. The source material was peripheral blood or thyroid tissue (not recorded which). The receptors were sampled from an adult woman with Graves' disease, either hyperthyroidism or ophthalmopathy (not recorded which).

V is TRBV7-6 and J is TRBJ1-4; 10 bases agree with TRBD1. The CDR3 covers 16 residues. V was pared by 0 bases and J by 5 bases, with 3 bases of the junction left unmatched. Germline-derived CDR1 and CDR2 are SGHVS and FNYEAQ. In nucleotides, the CDR3 is TGTGCCAGCAGCTTAGCCGGGACAGGGGAGAATGAAAAACTGTTTTTT. Protein product: CASSLAGTGENEKLFF.

This clonotype showed up just a few times. The rearrangement uses TRBV6-5 and TRBJ2-7; D is uncertain. Germline-derived CDR1 and CDR2 are MNHEY and SVGAGI. Trimming left V 6 bases short and J 4 bases short, with 19 bases between. The CDR3 has 15 residues. This chain's CDR3 is CASSFKPSPVYEQYF. As DNA, the CDR3 is TGTGCCAGCAGCTTCAAGCCCAGCCCGGTGTACGAGCAGTACTTC.

This clonotype was observed many times. CDR3 sequence (DNA): TGTGCCAGTGGGGGGTCAAACGTGGGAAACTATGGCTACACCTTC. Translated: CASGGSNVGNYGYTF. V usage is TRBV28 and J usage is TRBJ1-2, with D maybe TRBD1 (5 bases). V was pared by 9 bases and J by 2 bases, with 19 bases between. CDR1 is MDHEN, CDR2 SYDVKM, per germline. This CDR3 is built from 15 residues.

This clonotype was counted ten times or more. The V and J genes are TRBV11-2 and TRBJ2-7; tentative D call: TRBD2 (6 bases). The germline CDR1 and CDR2 sequences are SGHAT and FQNNGV. V was trimmed by 2 bases and J by 0 bases, leaving 14 bases between them. This CDR3 spans 16 amino acids. The DNA for the CDR3 is TGTGCCAGCAGCTTATCTCCGGGAGTGGGCTCCTACGAGCAGTACTTC. As protein: CASSLSPGVGSYEQYF.

The chain joins TRBV19 to TRBJ1-5; 7 nucleotides agree with TRBD1. Germline CDR1 and CDR2: LNHDA and SQIVND (reference sequence). The CDR3 contains 15 residues. The junction had 8 bases not matched to a gene; V was cut back by 5 bases and J by 4 bases. CDR3: CASSARDRLNQPQHF. CDR3 bases: TGTGCCAGTAGTGCCCGGGACAGACTGAATCAGCCCCAGCATTTT.

This clonotype has ten or more counts. The chain couples TRBV9 to TRBJ1-2; D is ambiguous. CDR3 length: 14 residues. The germline gives CDR1 SGDLS, CDR2 YYNGEE. V lost 0 bases and J 7 bases, leaving 13 bases between the germline ends. The CDR3 loop reads CASSVDEGVSGYTF. The CDR3 DNA reads TGTGCCAGCAGCGTAGACGAGGGAGTTAGTGGCTACACCTTC.

V is TRBV9 and J is TRBJ2-6, with a weak D call TRBD2 (5 bases). This CDR3 is built from 16 residues. The germline CDR1 and CDR2 sequences are SGDLS and YYNGEE. V lost 3 bases and J lost 3, with 13 bases in between. The CDR3 spells CASSGPDGVGANVLTF. The CDR3 DNA sequence: TGTGCCAGCAGCGGCCCTGACGGGGTTGGGGCCAACGTCCTGACTTTC.

V is TRBV10-1 and J is TRBJ2-5; D tentatively reads TRBD1 or TRBD2 (5 bases each). Trimming removed 2 bases at V and 7 bases at J, with 11 bases between. The CDR3 spans 13 residues. Germline CDR1 reads WNHNN; CDR2 reads SYGVQD (reference sequence). The CDR3 loop reads CASSELRGGTQYF. CDR3 bases: TGCGCCAGCAGTGAGCTACGGGGCGGGACCCAGTACTTC.

This rearrangement joins TRBV6-5 to TRBJ2-2; tentative D call: TRBD1 (6 bases). Deletions cut 5 bases from V and 16 bases from J, with 11 bases between. Germline V gives CDR1 MNHEY, CDR2 SVGAGI. This CDR3 has 10 residues. CDR3 sequence: CASSTKTGFF. The CDR3 DNA reads as TGTGCCAGCAGTACAAAGACAGGGTTTTTT.

The chain has TRBV29-1 and TRBJ1-4; D call uncertain. Germline CDR1 SQVTM, CDR2 ANQGSEA. Trimming removed 6 bases at V and 6 bases at J, with 8 bases between. The CDR3 has 11 amino acids. The CDR3 sequence: CSVARHEKLFF. The DNA of the CDR3 is TGCAGCGTCGCCAGGCATGAAAAACTGTTTTTT.